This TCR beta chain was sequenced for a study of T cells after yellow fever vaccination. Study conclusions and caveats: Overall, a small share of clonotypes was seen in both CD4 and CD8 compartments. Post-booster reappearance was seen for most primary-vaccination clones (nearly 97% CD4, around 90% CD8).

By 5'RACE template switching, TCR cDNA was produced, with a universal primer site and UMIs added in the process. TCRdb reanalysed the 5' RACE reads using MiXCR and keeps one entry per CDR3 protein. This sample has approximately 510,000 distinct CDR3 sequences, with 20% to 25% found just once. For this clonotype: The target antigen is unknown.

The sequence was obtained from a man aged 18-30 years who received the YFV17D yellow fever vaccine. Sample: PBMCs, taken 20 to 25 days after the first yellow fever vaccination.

The CDR3 protein is CASSFAGGAGSETQYF. The DNA for the CDR3 is TGCGCCAGCAGCTTTGCGGGGGGCGCCGGTTCGGAGACCCAGTACTTC. The chain employs TRBV5-1 and TRBJ2-5; TRBD2 matches at 8 bases. The germline V gene encodes CDR1 SGHRS and CDR2 YFSETQ. V gave up 2 bases and J gave up 5 bases; unmatched junction bases: 11. The CDR3 runs to 16 residues.